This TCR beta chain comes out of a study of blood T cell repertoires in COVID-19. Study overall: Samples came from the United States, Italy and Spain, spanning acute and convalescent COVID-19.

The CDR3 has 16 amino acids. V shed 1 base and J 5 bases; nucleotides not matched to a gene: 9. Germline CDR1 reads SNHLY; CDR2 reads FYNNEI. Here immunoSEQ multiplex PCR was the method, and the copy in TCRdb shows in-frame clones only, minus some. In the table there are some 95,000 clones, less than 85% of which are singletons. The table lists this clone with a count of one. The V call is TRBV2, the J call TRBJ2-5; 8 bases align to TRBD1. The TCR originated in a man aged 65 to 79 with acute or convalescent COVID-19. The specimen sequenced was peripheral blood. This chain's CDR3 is CASSEEIRTGRETQYF. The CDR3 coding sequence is TGTGCCAGCAGTGAAGAGATAAGGACAGGGAGGGAGACCCAGTACTTC. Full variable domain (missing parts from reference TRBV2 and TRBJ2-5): EPEVTQTPSHQVTQMGQEVILRCVPISNHLYFYWYRQILGQKVEFLVSFYNNEISEKSEIFDDQFSVERPDGSNFTLKIRSTKLEDSAMYFCASSEEIRTGRETQYFGPGTRLLVL.